Following are 7 T cell receptor beta chains from one sample sequenced in a study of post-analysis software for immune sequencing data. Overall study findings and caveats: TRBV segments more frequent in patients than in controls numbered five and included TRBV5-6, TRBV5-1 and TRBV20-1.

Each TCR beta cDNA library carried unique molecular identifiers. Each CDR3 protein is one row after TCRdb ran MiXCR on the PCR reads. The data contain 700,000 to 800,000 distinct CDR3 sequences, less than 35% of them singletons. No antigens are known for them. The material sequenced was blood. The receptors here all came from a girl under 18 with multiple sclerosis.

This clonotype turned up a few times. The chain joins TRBV20-1 to TRBJ2-3, with 8 bases matching TRBD2. The germline CDR1 and CDR2 sequences are DFQATT and SNEGSKA (reference sequence). There are 14 residues in the CDR3. With V trimmed by 6 bases and J by 2 bases, 7 bases remained unmatched. CDR3 sequence reads: CSARGGRFTDTQYF. The CDR3 nucleotides read TGCAGTGCACGCGGGGGGCGCTTCACAGATACGCAGTATTTT.

With respect to this clonotype: The junction departs from the called germline gene at one end, perhaps through a read error. The gene calls are TRBV5-4 and TRBJ2-5; D is uncertain. Looked up from germline, CDR1 is SGHNT and CDR2 is YYREEE (reference sequence). The CDR3 is 16 residues long. The CDR3 sequence is CASSLGRRVTQETRYF. CDR3 in DNA: TGTGCCAGCAGCTTGGGTCGAAGGGTGACCCAAGAGACCCGGTACTTC.

This chain connects TRBV7-9 to TRBJ2-3, with 8 bases identical to TRBD1. CDR3 size: 15 residues. V dropped 5 bases and J dropped 4; count of bases not matched to a gene: 8. The germline V gene encodes CDR1 SEHNR and CDR2 FQNEAQ (reference sequence). Here the CDR3 reads CASSRTRGRADTQYF. The CDR3 DNA reads as TGTGCCAGCAGCCGAACCAGGGGGCGCGCAGATACGCAGTATTTT.

About this clonotype itself: Because the CDR3's place on the DNA is in doubt, the DNA is left out and the CDR3 is given as listed by TCRdb. The chain uses TRBV9 and TRBJ1-4; the D call of TRBD1 is as the table states it, not checked on the DNA. The germline CDR1 and CDR2 sequences are SGDLS and YYNGEE. The CDR3 has 16 amino acids, counting both end residues. The CDR3 reads CASSSRWGQGNEKRFF.

This clonotype was detected only a few times. The rearrangement uses TRBV18 and TRBJ2-3; tentatively, D is TRBD1 or TRBD2 (5 bases each). Between the trimmed V and J ends, which lost 1 base and 0 bases, there was a span of 8 bases. CDR3 length: 15 amino acids. In germline, CDR1 is KGHSH, CDR2 LQKENI. Here the CDR3 reads CASSPQRGSTDTQYF. Written as DNA, the CDR3 is TGTGCCAGCTCACCACAACGGGGCAGCACAGATACGCAGTATTTT.

The chain links TRBV12-3 or TRBV12-4 to TRBJ2-3; D is possibly TRBD1 (5 bases). The CDR3 has 14 residues. V was trimmed by 2 bases and J by 8 bases, leaving 14 bases between them. CDR3 in amino acids: CASSLPRAAVTQYF. Written as DNA, the CDR3 is TGTGCCAGCAGTTTACCCAGGGCTGCGGTTACGCAGTATTTT.

This clonotype was recorded at least ten times. The chain recombines TRBV7-2 with TRBJ2-5; D remains ambiguous. Looked up from germline, CDR1 is SGHTA and CDR2 is FQGNSA. Trimming cost V 3 bases and J 5 bases, with 10 bases left between them. This CDR3 comprises 13 residues. DNA for the CDR3: TGTGCCAGCAGCTTGAGTGTGTTTGAGACCCAGTACTTC. Amino acid sequence: CASSLSVFETQYF.